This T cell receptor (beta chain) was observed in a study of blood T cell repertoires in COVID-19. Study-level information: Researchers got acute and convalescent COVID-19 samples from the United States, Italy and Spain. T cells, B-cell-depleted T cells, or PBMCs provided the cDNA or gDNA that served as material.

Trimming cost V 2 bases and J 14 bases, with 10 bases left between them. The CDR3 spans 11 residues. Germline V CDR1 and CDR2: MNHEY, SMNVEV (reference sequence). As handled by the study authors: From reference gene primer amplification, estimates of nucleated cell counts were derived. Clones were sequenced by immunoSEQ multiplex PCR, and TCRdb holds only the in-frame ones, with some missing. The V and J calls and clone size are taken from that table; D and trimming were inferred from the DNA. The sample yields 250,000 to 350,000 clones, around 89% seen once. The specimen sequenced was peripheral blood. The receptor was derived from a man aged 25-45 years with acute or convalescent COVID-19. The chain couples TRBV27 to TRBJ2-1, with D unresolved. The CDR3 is CASSLGRSEFF. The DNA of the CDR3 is TGTGCCAGCAGTTTAGGCAGGTCAGAGTTCTTC.